The TCR beta chain under discussion was sequenced for a study of T cells in women clearing cervical HPV infection (dated by TCRdb to between 2017 and 2018). Regarding the research as a whole: The cases were fewer than 30 women with histologically confirmed HPV16-related CIN3 or worse, and 2 of these cases were invasive cancers. Among cases, blood sampling occurred a median of roughly 160 days after lesion detection, with an interquartile range of roughly 90 to 200 days. Cases were matched to controls by age within five years and by the year the sample was collected. Median age was about 35 years in cases versus roughly 37 in controls, and baseline characteristics did not differ significantly. Since HLA typing was available for only a few women, HLA type could not be ruled out as a confounder. Case blood was taken at the visit when the lesion was first identified, whereas control blood was taken when infection was no longer detected. In the parent cohort, roughly 10,000 women aged 18 or older were enrolled in Guanacaste, Costa Rica, during about 1992 to 1994 and were followed for roughly seven years. Five blinded duplicates per group were added as quality controls, so that approximately 60 samples were obtained: some 50 participants and some 10 replicates. The controls were fewer than 30 women whose single incident HPV16 infection cleared within 12 months with no development of precancer or cancer. Nested within Costa Rica's Guanacaste HPV Natural History Study, an exploratory proof-of-principle case-control study compared TCR repertoires across cervical HPV16 outcomes.

On this clone: The clone's antigen remains unknown. The sequence runs out 3 residues before the end of the CDR3; the remainder is reconstructed from the germline J gene. The identical CDR3 is also encoded by other nucleotide sequences in the sample.

Using the immunoSEQ assay, multiplex PCR amplified TCR beta CDR3 regions from an average of approximately 1,300 ng of genomic DNA per sample. Primer bias was corrected in the assay by using a complete synthetic TCR repertoire to establish an amplification baseline. Amplicons were sequenced on the Illumina platform. The authors processed their data as follows. Sequences were error-corrected by clustering with frequency ratios and a modified nearest-neighbor algorithm and were then analyzed in the immunoSEQ Analyzer with IMGT gene definitions. At each rarefaction depth, TCR richness and evenness were averaged over 20 rarefaction repeats, and samples with fewer sequences than the depth were excluded. Wilcoxon rank sum tests with FDR correction were used to compare V, D and J gene relative abundances between the groups. For the blinded duplicates, the intraclass correlation was roughly 96% for TCR richness and averaged roughly 79% across about 70 gene segments. The immuneACCESS repertoire file appears here via TCRdb, limited to in-frame rearrangements. These files lack a portion of the clones; in checked studies, under half of the deficit traces to unresolved V genes, and the cause of the others is not known. The V and J calls and clone size were taken over from that table, and D and trimming were inferred from the DNA. The sample's records list some 40,000 clones. More than 1% of the sample rests with the top ten.

From its cysteine to its phenylalanine, the CDR3 spans 15 amino acids. Shown are 36 bases from within the CDR3, in frame from base 1. Trimming costs V 2 bases and J 1 base, and their ends lie 8 bases apart. From the germline V gene, CDR1 is SGHTA and CDR2 is FQGTGA. Every participant had a single incident cervical HPV16 infection, and prevalent HPV16 infections were excluded. Cervical HPV DNA was detected with MY09/MY11 PCR, and genotyping was done with dot-blot hybridization. Around 15 mL of heparinized blood were centrifuged, and the buffy coat was aliquoted, frozen at -30°C, then stored at -80°C. Genomic DNA was extracted from buffy coat specimens using QIAGEN kits. Broad study findings and their caveats: TCR repertoire richness was significantly higher in CIN3+ cases than in controls across sequencing depths, while evenness did not differ. Because T-cell numbers per sample were unknown, differences in richness could reflect varying T-cell content rather than repertoire biology. Cases were distinguished from controls with an estimated AUC of 0.65 to 0.85 by random forest classifiers combining richness and V gene abundances. The cross-sectional design could not show whether associations preceded infection or resulted from it; effector/memory subsets and HPV-specific T cells were not isolated. TRBV6-7 relative abundance was lower in cases than in controls (0.11% versus 0.16%; Bonferroni P = 0.0008).

The V and J genes are TRBV7-3 and TRBJ2-2; TRBD2 could be the D gene, as 6 bases match. Sequencing was performed on blood buffy coat. This receptor was obtained from a woman aged 18-69 years with a cervical HPV16 infection that either progressed to CIN3+ or cleared (not recorded which). CDR3 sequence: CASSLRGLNTGELFF. CDR3 bases read: TGTGCCAGCAGCTTACGGGGGTTGAACACCGGGGAG. Reference TRBV7-3 and TRBJ2-2 proteins supply the regions before and after the CDR3; the full variable domain is: GAGVSQTPSNKVTEKGKYVELRCDPISGHTALYWYRQSLGQGPEFLIYFQGTGAADDSGLPNDRFFAVRPEGSVSTLKIQRTERGDSAVYLCASSLRGLNTGELFFGEGSRLTVL.